This T cell receptor (beta chain) was identified during a study of blood T cell repertoires in COVID-19. V dropped 3 bases and J dropped 8 bases, with 10 bases sitting between them. The CDR3 sequence is 12 residues long. Germline V gene lookup returns CDR1 MDHEN and CDR2 SYDVKM. The method was immunoSEQ multiplex PCR; TCRdb's version includes in-frame clones alone and lacks a portion of them. The repertoire consists of 200,000 to 300,000 clones, with roughly 83% occurring once and the leading ten covering more than 9.5%. Sequenced material: peripheral blood. This clonotype was sampled from a woman of 80 years or more with acute or convalescent COVID-19. V is TRBV28 and J is TRBJ1-2; a possible D gene is TRBD1 (5 bases). The CDR3: CASSFRGGGYTF. CDR3 in DNA: TGTGCCAGCAGTTTCCGCGGGGGGGGCTACACCTTC.